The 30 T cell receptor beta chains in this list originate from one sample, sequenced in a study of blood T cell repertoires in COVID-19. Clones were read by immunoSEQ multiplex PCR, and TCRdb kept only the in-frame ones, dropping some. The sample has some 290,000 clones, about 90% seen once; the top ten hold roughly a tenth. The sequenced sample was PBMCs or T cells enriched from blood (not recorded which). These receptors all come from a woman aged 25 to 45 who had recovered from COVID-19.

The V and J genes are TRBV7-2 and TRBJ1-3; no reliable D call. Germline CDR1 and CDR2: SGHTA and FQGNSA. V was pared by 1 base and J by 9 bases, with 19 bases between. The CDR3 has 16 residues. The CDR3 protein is CASSLEEAQTFGTIYF. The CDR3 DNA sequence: TGTGCCAGCAGCTTAGAGGAGGCCCAAACATTCGGCACCATATATTTT.

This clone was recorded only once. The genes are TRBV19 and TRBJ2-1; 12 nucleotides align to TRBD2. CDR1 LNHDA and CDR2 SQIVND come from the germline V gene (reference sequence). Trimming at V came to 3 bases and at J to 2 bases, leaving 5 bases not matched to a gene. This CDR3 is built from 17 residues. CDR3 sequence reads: CASSMLTSGSTYNEQFF. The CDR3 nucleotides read TGTGCCAGTAGTATGTTGACTAGCGGGAGTACCTACAATGAGCAGTTCTTC.

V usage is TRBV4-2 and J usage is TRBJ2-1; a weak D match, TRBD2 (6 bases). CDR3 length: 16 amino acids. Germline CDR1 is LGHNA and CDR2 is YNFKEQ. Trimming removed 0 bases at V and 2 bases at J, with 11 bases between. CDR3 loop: CASSQDTGEPYNEQFF. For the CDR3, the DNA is TGTGCCAGCAGCCAAGATACGGGAGAACCCTACAATGAGCAGTTCTTC.

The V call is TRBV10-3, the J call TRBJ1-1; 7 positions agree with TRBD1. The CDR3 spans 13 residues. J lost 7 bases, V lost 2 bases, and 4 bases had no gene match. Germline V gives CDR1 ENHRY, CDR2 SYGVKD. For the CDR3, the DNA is TGTGCCATCAGTGAGCTTAGGACAGGTGAAGCTTTCTTT. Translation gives CAISELRTGEAFF.

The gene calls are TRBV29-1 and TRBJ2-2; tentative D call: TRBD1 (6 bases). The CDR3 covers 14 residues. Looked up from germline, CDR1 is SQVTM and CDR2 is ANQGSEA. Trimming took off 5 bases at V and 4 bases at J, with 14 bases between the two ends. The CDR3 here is CSVPGTSPTGELFF. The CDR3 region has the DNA TGCAGCGTTCCCGGGACATCGCCCACCGGGGAGCTGTTTTTT.

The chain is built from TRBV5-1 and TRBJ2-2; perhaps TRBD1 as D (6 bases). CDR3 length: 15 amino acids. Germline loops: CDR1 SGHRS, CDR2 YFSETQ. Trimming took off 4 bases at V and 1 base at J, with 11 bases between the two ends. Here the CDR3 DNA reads TGCGCCAGCAGCCCGTGGGACAAGAACACCGGGGAGCTGTTTTTT. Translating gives CASSPWDKNTGELFF. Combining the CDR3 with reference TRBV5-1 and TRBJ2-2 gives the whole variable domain KAGVTQTPRYLIKTRGQQVTLSCSPISGHRSVSWYQQTPGQGLQFLFEYFSETQRNKGNFPGRFSGRQFSNSRSEMNVSTLELGDSALYLCASSPWDKNTGELFFGEGSRLTVL.

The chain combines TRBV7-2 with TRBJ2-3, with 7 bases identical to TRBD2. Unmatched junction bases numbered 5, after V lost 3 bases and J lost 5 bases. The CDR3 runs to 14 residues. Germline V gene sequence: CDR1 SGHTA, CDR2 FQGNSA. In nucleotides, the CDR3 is TGTGCCAGCAGCTTTGAGGGAGGGCGAGATACGCAGTATTTT. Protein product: CASSFEGGRDTQYF.

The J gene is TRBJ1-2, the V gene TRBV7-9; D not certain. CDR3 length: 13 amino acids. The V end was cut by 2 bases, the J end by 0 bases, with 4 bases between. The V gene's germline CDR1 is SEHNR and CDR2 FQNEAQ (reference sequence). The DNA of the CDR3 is TGTGCCAGCAGCTTAAGCGCTAACTATGGCTACACCTTC. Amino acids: CASSLSANYGYTF.

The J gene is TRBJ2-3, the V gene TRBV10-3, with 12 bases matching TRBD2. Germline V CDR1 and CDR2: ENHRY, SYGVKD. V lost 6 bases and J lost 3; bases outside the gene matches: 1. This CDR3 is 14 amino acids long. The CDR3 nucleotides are TGTGCCATCAGAGGGACTAGCGGGACAGATACGCAGTATTTT. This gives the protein CAIRGTSGTDTQYF.

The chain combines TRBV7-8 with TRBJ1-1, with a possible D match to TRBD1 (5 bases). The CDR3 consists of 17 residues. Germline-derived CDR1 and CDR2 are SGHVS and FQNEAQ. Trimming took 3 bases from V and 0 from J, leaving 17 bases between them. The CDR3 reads CASSFRQPGVMNTEAFF. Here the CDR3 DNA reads TGTGCCAGCAGCTTTCGACAGCCGGGGGTCATGAACACTGAAGCTTTCTTT.

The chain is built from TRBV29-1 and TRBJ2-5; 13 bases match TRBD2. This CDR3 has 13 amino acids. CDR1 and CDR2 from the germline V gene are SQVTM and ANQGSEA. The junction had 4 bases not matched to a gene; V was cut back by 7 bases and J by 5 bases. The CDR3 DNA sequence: TGCAGCGGGGGACTAGCGGGACGGGAGACCCAGTACTTC. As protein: CSGGLAGRETQYF.

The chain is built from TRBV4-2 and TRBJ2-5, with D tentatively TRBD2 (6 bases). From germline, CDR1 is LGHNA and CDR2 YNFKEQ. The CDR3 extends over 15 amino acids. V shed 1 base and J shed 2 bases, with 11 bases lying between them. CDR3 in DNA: TGTGCCAGCAGCCAAGGGCCAGCGGGTCAAGAGACCCAGTACTTC. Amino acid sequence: CASSQGPAGQETQYF.

The CDR3 reads CASSQFRLAVYNEQFF. The CDR3 DNA reads TGCGCCAGCAGCCAATTCCGACTAGCGGTCTACAATGAGCAGTTCTTC. V usage is TRBV5-1 and J usage is TRBJ2-1, with TRBD2 matching 9 bases. J lost 3 bases, V lost 4 bases, and 8 bases had no gene match. Germline lookup yields CDR1 SGHRS and CDR2 YFSETQ. This CDR3 contains 16 residues.

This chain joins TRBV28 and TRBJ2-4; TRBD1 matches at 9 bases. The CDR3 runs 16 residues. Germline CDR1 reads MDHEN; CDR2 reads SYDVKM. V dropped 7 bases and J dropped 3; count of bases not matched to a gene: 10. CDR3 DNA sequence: TGTGCCAGCAAGAACGCACAGGGGGCTGACAAAAACATTCAGTACTTC. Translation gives CASKNAQGADKNIQYF.

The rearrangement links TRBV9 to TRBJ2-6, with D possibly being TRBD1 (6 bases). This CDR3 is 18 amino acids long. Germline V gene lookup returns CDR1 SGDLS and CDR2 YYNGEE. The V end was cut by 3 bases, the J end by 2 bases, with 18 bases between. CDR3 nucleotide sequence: TGTGCCAGCAGCGAGGGGAACAGGGAGTCGGCTGGGGCCAACGTCCTGACTTTC. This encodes CASSEGNRESAGANVLTF. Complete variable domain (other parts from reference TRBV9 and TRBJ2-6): DSGVTQTPKHLITATGQRVTLRCSPRSGDLSVYWYQQSLDQGLQFLIQYYNGEERAKGNILERFSAQQFPDLHSELNLSSLELGDSALYFCASSEGNRESAGANVLTFGAGSRLTVL.

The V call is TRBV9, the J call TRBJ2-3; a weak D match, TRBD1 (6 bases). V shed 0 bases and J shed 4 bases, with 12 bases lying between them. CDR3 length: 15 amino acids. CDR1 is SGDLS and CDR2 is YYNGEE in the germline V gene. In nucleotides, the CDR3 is TGTGCCAGCAGCGTAGGGGGACATAGAGCAGATACGCAGTATTTT. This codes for CASSVGGHRADTQYF.

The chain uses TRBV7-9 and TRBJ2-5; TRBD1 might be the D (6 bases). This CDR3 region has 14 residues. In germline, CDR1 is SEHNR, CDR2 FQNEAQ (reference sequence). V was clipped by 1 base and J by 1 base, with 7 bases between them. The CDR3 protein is CASSLGGPQETQYF. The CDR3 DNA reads TGTGCCAGCAGCTTAGGGGGGCCCCAAGAGACCCAGTACTTC. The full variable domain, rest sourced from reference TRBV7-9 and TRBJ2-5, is DTGVSQNPRHKITKRGQNVTFRCDPISEHNRLYWYRQTLGQGPEFLTYFQNEAQLEKSRLLSDRFSAERPKGSFSTLEIQRTEQGDSAMYLCASSLGGPQETQYFGPGTRLLVL.

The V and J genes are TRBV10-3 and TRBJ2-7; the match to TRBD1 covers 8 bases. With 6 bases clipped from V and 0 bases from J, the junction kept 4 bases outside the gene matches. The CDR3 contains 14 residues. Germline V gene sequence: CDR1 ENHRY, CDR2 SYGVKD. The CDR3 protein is CAISETGASYEQYF. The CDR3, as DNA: TGTGCCATCAGCGAGACAGGGGCCTCCTACGAGCAGTACTTC.

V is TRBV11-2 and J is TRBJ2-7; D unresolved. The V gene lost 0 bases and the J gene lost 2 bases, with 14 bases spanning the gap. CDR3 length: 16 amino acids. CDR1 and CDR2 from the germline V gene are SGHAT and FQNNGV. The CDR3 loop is CASSLDPLGGTYEQYF. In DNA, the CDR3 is TGTGCCAGCAGCTTAGATCCCCTCGGCGGTACCTACGAGCAGTACTTC. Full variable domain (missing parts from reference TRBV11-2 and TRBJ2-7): EAGVAQSPRYKIIEKRQSVAFWCNPISGHATLYWYQQILGQGPKLLIQFQNNGVVDDSQLPKDRFSAERLKGVDSTLKIQPAKLEDSAVYLCASSLDPLGGTYEQYFGPGTRLTVT.

CDR3 nucleotides: TGTGCCAGCAGCCCCCCCCTAATCACAGGGGGGAATGAAAAACTGTTTTTT. This gives the protein CASSPPLITGGNEKLFF. The rearrangement uses TRBV3-1 (or the pseudogene TRBV3-2) and TRBJ1-4, with 8 bases that match TRBD1. The V gene's germline CDR1 is LGHDT and CDR2 YNNKEL (reference sequence). With 4 bases clipped from V and 5 bases from J, the junction kept 12 bases outside the gene matches. The CDR3 extends over 17 amino acids.

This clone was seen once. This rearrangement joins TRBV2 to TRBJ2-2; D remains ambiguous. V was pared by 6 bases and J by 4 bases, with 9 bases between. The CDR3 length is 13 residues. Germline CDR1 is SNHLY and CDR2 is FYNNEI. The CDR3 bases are TGTGCCAGCAGGGCAGATGGCACCGGGGAGCTGTTTTTT. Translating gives CASRADGTGELFF.

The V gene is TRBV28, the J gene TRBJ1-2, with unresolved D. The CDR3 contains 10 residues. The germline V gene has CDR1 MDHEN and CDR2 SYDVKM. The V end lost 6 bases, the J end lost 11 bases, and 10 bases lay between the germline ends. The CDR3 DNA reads TGTGCCAGCAGCTCTATAGTATACACCTTC. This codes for CASSSIVYTF.

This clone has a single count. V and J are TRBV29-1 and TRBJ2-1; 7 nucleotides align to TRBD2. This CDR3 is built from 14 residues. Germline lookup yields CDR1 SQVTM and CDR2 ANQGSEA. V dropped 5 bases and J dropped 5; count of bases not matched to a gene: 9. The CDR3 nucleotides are TGCAGCGTTATTAGTTACGGGGGGAACAATGAGCAGTTCTTC. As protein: CSVISYGGNNEQFF.

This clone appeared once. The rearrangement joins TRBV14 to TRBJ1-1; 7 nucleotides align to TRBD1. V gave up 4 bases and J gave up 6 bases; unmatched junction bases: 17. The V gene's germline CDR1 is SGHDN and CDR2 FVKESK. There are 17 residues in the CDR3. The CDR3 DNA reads TGTGCCAGCAGCCTCTTCGGACAGGCGGTACAGGGGCCTGAAGCTTTCTTT. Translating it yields CASSLFGQAVQGPEAFF.

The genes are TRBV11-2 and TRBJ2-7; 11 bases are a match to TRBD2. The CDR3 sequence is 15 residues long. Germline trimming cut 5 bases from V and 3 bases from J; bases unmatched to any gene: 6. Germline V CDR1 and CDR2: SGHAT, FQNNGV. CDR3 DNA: TGTGCCAGCAGCCACGCCGGGACTAGCGGCTACGAGCAGTACTTC. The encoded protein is CASSHAGTSGYEQYF.

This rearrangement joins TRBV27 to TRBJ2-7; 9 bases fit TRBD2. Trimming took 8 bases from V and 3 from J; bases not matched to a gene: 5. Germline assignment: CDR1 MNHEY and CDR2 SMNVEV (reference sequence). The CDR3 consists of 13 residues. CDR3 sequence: CASGVTSGYEQYF. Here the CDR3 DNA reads TGTGCCAGCGGGGTGACTAGCGGCTACGAGCAGTACTTC.

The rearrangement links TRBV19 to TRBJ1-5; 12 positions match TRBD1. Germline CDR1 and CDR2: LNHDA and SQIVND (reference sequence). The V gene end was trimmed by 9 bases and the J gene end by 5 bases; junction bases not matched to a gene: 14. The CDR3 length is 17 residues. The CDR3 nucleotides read TGTGCCAGCCTTCTCAAGTTCGGGACAGGGGGCGATCAGCCCCAGCATTTT. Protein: CASLLKFGTGGDQPQHF.

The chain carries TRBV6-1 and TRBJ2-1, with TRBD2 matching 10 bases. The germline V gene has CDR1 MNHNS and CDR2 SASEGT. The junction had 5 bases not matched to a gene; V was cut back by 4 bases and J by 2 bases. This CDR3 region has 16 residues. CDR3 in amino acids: CASSGGLASTYNEQFF. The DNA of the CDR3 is TGTGCCAGCAGTGGGGGACTAGCGTCTACCTACAATGAGCAGTTCTTC.

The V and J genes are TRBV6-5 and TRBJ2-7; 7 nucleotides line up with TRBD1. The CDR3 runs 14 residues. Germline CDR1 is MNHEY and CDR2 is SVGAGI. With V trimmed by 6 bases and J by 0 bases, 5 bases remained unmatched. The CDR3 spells CASSRQGFSYEQYF. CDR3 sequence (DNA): TGTGCCAGCAGCCGACAGGGATTCTCCTACGAGCAGTACTTC.

The CDR3 DNA is TGTGCCAGCAGCACGGGACAGACCCGTTCTGGGGCCAACGTCCTGACTTTC. This codes for CASSTGQTRSGANVLTF. This rearrangement joins TRBV16 to TRBJ2-6; 7 nucleotides agree with TRBD1. CDR3 size: 17 residues. Germline V CDR1 and CDR2: KGHSY, FQNENV. V was clipped by 5 bases and J by 1 base; unmatched bases: 8.